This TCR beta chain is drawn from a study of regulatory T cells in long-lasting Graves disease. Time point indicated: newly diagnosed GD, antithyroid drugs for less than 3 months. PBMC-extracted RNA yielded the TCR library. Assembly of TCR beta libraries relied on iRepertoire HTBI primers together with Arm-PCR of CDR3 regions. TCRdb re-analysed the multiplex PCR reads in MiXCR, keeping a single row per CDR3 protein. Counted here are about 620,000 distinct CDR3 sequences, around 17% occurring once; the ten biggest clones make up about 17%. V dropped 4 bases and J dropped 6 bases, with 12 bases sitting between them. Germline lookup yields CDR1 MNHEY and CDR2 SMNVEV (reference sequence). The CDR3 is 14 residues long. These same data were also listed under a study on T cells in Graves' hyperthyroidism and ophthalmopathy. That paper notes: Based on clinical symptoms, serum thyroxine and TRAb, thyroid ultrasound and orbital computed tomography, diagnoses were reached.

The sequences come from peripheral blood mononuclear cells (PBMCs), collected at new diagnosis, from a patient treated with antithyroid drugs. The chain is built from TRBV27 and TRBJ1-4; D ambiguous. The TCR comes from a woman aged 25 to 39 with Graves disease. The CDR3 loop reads CASSSSASDEKLFF. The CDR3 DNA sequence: TGTGCCAGCAGTTCCTCGGCCTCGGATGAAAAACTGTTTTTT.